Here is one T cell receptor beta chain with its context. This clone was observed a handful of times. Its specific antigen is unknown. No much larger clonotype is one base removed from it; base qualities were not supplied. Spanning cysteine to phenylalanine, the CDR3 consists of 15 amino acids. The sequence is cut down to CDR3 DNA, 45 bases in frame from base 1. V is cut back by 3 bases and J by 5 bases, with 9 bases in the junction unmatched. From a lookup of the germline V gene (reference sequence), CDR1 and CDR2 are LGHDT and YNNKEL. This specimen belongs to a study of blood T cell repertoires in COVID-19 (dated by TCRdb to 2020 to 2021). About the full investigation: Samples from collaborators originated in the United States, Italy and Spain and spanned both the acute and convalescent phases of COVID-19. The samples were drawn from two sources: the first 160 participants of the ongoing ImmuneRACE study, and 1,200 or so subjects contributed by 6 global collaborators. The repertoires were released in a freely available public database meant as a resource for research on the immune response to SARS-CoV-2. Subjects who had been exposed to COVID-19, were actively infected with it, or had recovered from it provided the deeply sampled blood TCRbeta repertoires that made up the dataset. The sample metadata nearly always contained a de-identified subject ID, COVID-19 status, age in years and sex. The material from the prospective study consisted of cDNA or gDNA derived from T cells, B-cell-depleted T cells, or PBMCs. HLA class I and class II types, where available, came from metadata supplied by the sample provider rather than from assay-based typing. Points the paper makes about the study in general: The quantity of clinical and demographic metadata differed by source and by participant and was supplied without curation.

TCRbeta CDR3 regions were amplified from genomic DNA by means of the immunoSEQ Assay, a bias-controlled multiplex PCR. In the authors' own workflow: The number of nucleated cells in each sample was estimated from the amplification of reference gene primers within the assay. To quantify the absolute abundance of each unique TCRbeta CDR3 rearrangement, sequence reads were collapsed and filtered. Productive Simpson clonality was computed per sample as the square root of Simpson's diversity index over productive rearrangements. Here the immuneACCESS table is served through TCRdb, limited to in-frame sequences with V and J called. Missing clones are a known gap in these copies; in checked studies unresolved V genes cover under half, and the rest lacks a known reason. The V and J calls and the clone size are those of that table, but D and trimming were determined from the DNA. The table for this sample lists around 120,000 clones; 82% of them were counted only once. The ten largest clones add up to 7% to 9.5% of the sample.

Collaborating institutions collected whole blood in K2EDTA tubes following their own protocols. Collaborator samples were shipped for TCRbeta analysis as frozen whole blood, isolated PBMCs, or DNA extracted from either sample type. Source material: peripheral blood. The sequence links TRBV3-1 (or the pseudogene TRBV3-2) to TRBJ2-7; 8 bases in between match TRBD2. This TCR was recovered from a man between 65 and 85 years old with active or convalescent COVID-19. The nucleotide sequence is TGTGCCAGCAGCCAGGGGGCGGGGGGTTTCAACGAGCAGTACTTC. The resulting protein is CASSQGAGGFNEQYF.